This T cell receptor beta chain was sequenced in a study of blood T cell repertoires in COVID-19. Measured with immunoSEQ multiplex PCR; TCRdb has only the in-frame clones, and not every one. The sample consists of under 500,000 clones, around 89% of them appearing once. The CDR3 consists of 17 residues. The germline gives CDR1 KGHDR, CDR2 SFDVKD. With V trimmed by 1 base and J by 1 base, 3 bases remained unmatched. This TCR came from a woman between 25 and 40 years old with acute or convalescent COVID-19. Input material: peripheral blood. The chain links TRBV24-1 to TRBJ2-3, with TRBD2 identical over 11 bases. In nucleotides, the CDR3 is TGTGCCACCAGTGATTTACCGGGACTAGCGGGCACAGATACGCAGTATTTT. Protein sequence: CATSDLPGLAGTDTQYF.